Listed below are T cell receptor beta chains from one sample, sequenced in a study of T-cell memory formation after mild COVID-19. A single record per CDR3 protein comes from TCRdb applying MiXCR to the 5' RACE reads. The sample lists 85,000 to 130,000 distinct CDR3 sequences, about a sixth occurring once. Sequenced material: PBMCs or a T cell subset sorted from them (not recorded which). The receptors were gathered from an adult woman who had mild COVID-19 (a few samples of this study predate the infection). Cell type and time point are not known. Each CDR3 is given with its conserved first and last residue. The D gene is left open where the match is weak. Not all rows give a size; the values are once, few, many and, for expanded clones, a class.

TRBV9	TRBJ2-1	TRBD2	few	CASSPRDYPNEQFF	TGTGCCAGCAGCCCCCGGGACTACCCCAATGAGCAGTTCTTC
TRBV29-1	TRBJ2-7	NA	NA	CSVVRDYEQYF	TGCAGCGTTGTTCGAGACTACGAGCAGTACTTC
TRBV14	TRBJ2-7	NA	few	CASSQDLGGGSYEQYF	TGTGCCAGCAGCCAAGATTTAGGAGGGGGCTCCTACGAGCAGTACTTC
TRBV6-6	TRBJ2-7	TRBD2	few	CASSVLAGDYEQYF	TGTGCCAGCAGTGTACTAGCGGGAGACTACGAGCAGTACTTC
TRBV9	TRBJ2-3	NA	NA	CASSVAVTDTQYF	TGTGCCAGCAGCGTTGCGGTTACAGATACGCAGTATTTT
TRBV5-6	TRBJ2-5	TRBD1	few	CASTPNPGTVGRETQYF	TGTGCCAGCACCCCAAATCCCGGGACAGTTGGAAGAGAGACCCAGTACTTC
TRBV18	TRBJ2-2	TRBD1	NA	CASSSGTDTGELFF	TGTGCCAGCTCTTCCGGGACAGACACCGGGGAGCTGTTTTTT
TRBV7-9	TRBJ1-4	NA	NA	CASSQGHGNEKLFF	TGTGCCAGCAGCCAGGGACACGGTAATGAAAAACTGTTTTTT
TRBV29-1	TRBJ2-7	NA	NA	CSAQGSYEQYF	TGCAGCGCCCAGGGGTCCTACGAGCAGTACTTC
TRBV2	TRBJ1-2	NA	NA	CASMGLGQGYTF	TGTGCCAGCATGGGCCTCGGACAGGGCTACACCTTC
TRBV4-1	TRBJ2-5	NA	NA	CASSQDRADQETQYF	TGCGCCAGCAGCCAAGATCGGGCGGACCAAGAGACCCAGTACTTC
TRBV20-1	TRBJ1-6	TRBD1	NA	CSARDIGAGGYSPLHF	TGCAGTGCTAGAGATATAGGGGCAGGGGGATATTCACCCCTCCACTTT
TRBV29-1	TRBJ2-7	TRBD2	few	CSVTSDISYEQYF	TGCAGCGTGACTAGCGACATATCTTACGAGCAGTACTTC
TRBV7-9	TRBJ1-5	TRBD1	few	CASSPDRGDQPQHF	TGTGCCAGCAGCCCCGACAGGGGGGATCAGCCCCAGCATTTT
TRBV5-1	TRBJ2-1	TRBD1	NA	CASSPTGGHSYNEQFF	TGCGCCAGCAGCCCGACAGGGGGTCATTCCTACAATGAGCAGTTCTTC
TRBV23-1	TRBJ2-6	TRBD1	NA	CASSTTGSGANVLTF	TGCGCCAGCAGTACGACAGGGTCTGGGGCCAACGTCCTGACTTTC
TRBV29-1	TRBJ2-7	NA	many	CSGKGPLGHYEQYF	TGCAGCGGAAAGGGCCCGTTGGGGCACTACGAGCAGTACTTC
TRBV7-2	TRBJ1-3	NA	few	CASSLGGGHWLYF	TGTGCCAGCAGCTTAGGTGGGGGACATTGGTTATATTTT
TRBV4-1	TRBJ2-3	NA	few	CASSQETDTQYF	TGCGCCAGCAGCCAAGAGACAGATACGCAGTATTTT
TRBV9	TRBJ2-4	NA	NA	CASSLSGTGKNIQYF	TGTGCCAGCAGCCTAAGCGGGACAGGCAAAAACATTCAGTACTTC
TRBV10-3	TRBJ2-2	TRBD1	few	CAISPGTGYTGELFF	TGTGCCATCAGTCCCGGGACAGGATACACCGGGGAGCTGTTTTTT
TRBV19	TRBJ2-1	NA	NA	CASSIEANSYNEQFF	TGTGCCAGTAGTATTGAGGCTAACTCCTACAATGAGCAGTTCTTC
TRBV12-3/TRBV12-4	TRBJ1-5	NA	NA	CASSPSGDQPQHF	TGTGCCAGCAGCCCTTCAGGTGATCAGCCCCAGCATTTT
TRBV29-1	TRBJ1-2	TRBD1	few	CSVQGQGASYYTF	TGCAGCGTTCAAGGACAGGGGGCGAGTTACTACACCTTC
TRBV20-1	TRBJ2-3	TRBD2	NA	CSARDHAGGTDTQYF	TGCAGTGCTAGAGATCACGCGGGGGGGACAGATACGCAGTATTTT
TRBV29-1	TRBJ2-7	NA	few	CSVGGSSEQYF	TGCAGCGTAGGCGGTTCATCCGAGCAGTACTTC
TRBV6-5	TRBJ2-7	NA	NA	CASSSPPTASSYEQYF	TGTGCCAGCAGTTCACCGCCGACCGCCAGCTCCTACGAGCAGTACTTC
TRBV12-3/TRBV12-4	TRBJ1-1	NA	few	CASSFTPGRWNTEAFF	TGTGCCAGCAGTTTTACTCCGGGACGGTGGAACACTGAAGCTTTCTTT
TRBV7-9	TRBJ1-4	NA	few	CASSAYSGGSEKLFF	TGTGCCAGCAGCGCCTATAGTGGGGGCAGTGAAAAACTGTTTTTT
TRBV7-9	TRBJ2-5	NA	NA	CASSSTYRDGETQYF	TGTGCCAGCAGCAGTACTTACAGGGACGGGGAGACCCAGTACTTC
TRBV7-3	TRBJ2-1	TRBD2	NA	CASSFGLEGTNEQFF	TGTGCCAGCAGCTTCGGACTAGAGGGTACCAATGAGCAGTTCTTC
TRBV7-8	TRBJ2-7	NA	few	CASSSGLDYEQYF	TGTGCCAGCAGCTCGGGCCTAGACTACGAGCAGTACTTC
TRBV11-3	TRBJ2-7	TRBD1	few	CASSSPGTVYEQYF	TGTGCCAGCAGCTCCCCCGGGACAGTCTACGAGCAGTACTTC
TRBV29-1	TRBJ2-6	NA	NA	CSVEKVSGANVLTF	TGCAGCGTTGAAAAGGTCTCTGGGGCCAACGTCCTGACTTTC
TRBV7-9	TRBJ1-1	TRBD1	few	CASSSGTGEAFF	TGTGCCAGCAGCTCCGGGACAGGTGAAGCTTTCTTT
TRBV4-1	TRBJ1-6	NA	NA	CASSQGRSYPYSPLHF	TGCGCCAGCAGCCAAGGGAGGTCTTACCCCTATTCACCCCTCCACTTT
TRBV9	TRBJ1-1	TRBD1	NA	CASSVVGQGAWEAFF	TGTGCCAGCAGCGTAGTGGGACAGGGAGCTTGGGAAGCTTTCTTT
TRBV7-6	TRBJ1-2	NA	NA	CASSSVPGAGGYTF	TGTGCCAGCAGCTCAGTACCAGGGGCAGGTGGCTACACCTTC
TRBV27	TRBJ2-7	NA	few	CASSLNQGYEQYF	TGTGCCAGCAGTTTAAACCAGGGGTACGAGCAGTACTTC
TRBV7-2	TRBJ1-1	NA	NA	CASSPIHRAFGAEAFF	TGTGCCAGCAGCCCAATCCACAGGGCTTTCGGCGCTGAAGCTTTCTTT
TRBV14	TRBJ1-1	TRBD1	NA	CASSQAWTGYLGTEAFF	TGTGCCAGCAGCCAAGCATGGACAGGGTATCTGGGCACTGAAGCTTTCTTT
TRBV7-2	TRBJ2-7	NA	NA	CASSQAMTFWGEQYF	TGTGCCAGCAGCCAAGCTATGACGTTTTGGGGCGAGCAGTACTTC
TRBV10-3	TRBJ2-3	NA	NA	CATAEAVVGTDTQYF	TGTGCCACCGCCGAGGCGGTCGTGGGCACAGATACGCAGTATTTT
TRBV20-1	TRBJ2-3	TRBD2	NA	CSASGRASNTDTQYF	TGCAGTGCTAGCGGGAGGGCCTCCAACACAGATACGCAGTATTTT
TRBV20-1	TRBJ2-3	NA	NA	CSARVTGARLDTQYF	TGCAGTGCTAGAGTCACGGGGGCCCGCCTTGATACGCAGTATTTT